The T cell receptor (beta chain) described here comes from a study of blood T cell repertoires in COVID-19. Across the study: The cDNA or gDNA used as material had been derived from T cells, B-cell-depleted T cells, or PBMCs.

V trimming: 4 bases; J trimming: 3 bases; junction bases outside the gene matches: 8. The V gene's germline CDR1 is MNHEY and CDR2 SVGAGI. The CDR3 has 16 amino acids. Authors' analysis steps: Estimation of nucleated cell counts was performed using reference gene primer amplification. Measured with immunoSEQ multiplex PCR; TCRdb has only the in-frame clones, and not every one. Clone size and the V and J calls come from that table; the DNA yielded D and trimming. The table shows roughly 150,000 clones, with 80% occurring only once. The sequencing sample was made of peripheral blood. The V gene is TRBV6-5, the J gene TRBJ2-1; 8 positions match TRBD2. The TCR comes from a man between 60 and 75 years old with acute or convalescent COVID-19. CDR3 coding DNA: TGTGCCAGCAGTTCCTATCCCGGGACTAGCTACAATGAGCAGTTCTTC. It specifies CASSSYPGTSYNEQFF.